The subject of this entry is one T cell receptor beta chain. This clonotype was recorded many times. The antigen this receptor binds is unknown. Base qualities were left out, and no much larger clone turns up one base away. Receptor amplification or capture employed 5' RACE. The sequencer was an Illumina HiSeq 2000. Template switching introduced a universal primer binding site; the final cDNA contained a unique molecular identifier, enabling accurate counting of TCR cDNA molecules. First-strand cDNA for TCR alpha and beta chains was synthesized from specific primers in the conserved constant-segment region. To control for contamination, every cDNA library was double barcoded, receiving both a SMART-Mk sample barcode and Illumina barcodes. TruSeq adapter sequences, together with Illumina sample barcodes, were added in two successive PCR steps. The TCR alpha and beta cDNA libraries were sequenced on the Illumina HiSeq platform using custom primers. In the paper's pipeline: MiGEC was used to process raw reads and extract unique molecular identifiers, and MiXCR was used to find CDR3 positions. Recombination models were inferred per individual with the repgenHMM and IGoR tools using an EM algorithm. Shared clonotype analysis was performed with the tcR package in R, normalizing sharing by the product of cloneset sizes. To study raw recombination free of thymic and clonal selection effects, out-of-frame nonproductive sequences were analyzed. The public reads were reanalyzed by TCRdb: fastp trimming at Q25, MiXCR alignment, in-frame beta chains only. When rows share a CDR3 protein, they turn into one entry using the most common DNA and genes. Clone size and V and J calls follow TCRdb, not the original study. In all, the sample holds 270,000 or so distinct CDR3 sequences, and roughly 8.7% of those were seen once. In total, the top ten clones hold approximately 3% of the sample.

These data originate in a study of identical twins (dated by TCRdb to 2016 to 2017). The study in broad terms: To test whether fetal clonotypes persist, this study deep-sequenced TCR alpha and beta repertoires from monozygotic twins, from unrelated adults of various ages, and from cord blood. To rule out contamination, the twin experiments were replicated at different times with different library preparation protocols. The full study reports these points: Invariant T cells such as MAIT and iNKT could partly confound zero-insertion analyses, though diverse VJ usage argued against this for most clonotypes. Recombination models systematically underestimated out-of-frame TCR alpha sharing in monozygotic twins but agreed with sharing between unrelated individuals. Conclusions relied on cross-sectional statistical analysis, since the same donors could not be followed over many years. In beta out-of-frame sequences, excess twin sharing was weaker, because having fewer shared sequences lowered the signal-to-noise ratio. Abundant cord blood beta clonotypes had fewer insertions, young adult naive repertoires showed a similar but weaker trend, and memory repertoires showed no such trend. Compared with coincidental sharing between unrelated individuals, an excess of low generation-probability sequences was observed among out-of-frame TCR alpha sequences shared between twins.

The CDR3 measures 13 amino acids from cysteine to phenylalanine. The read is trimmed to its CDR3 DNA, 39 bases read in frame from base 1. According to the germline V gene (reference sequence), CDR1 reads MNHEY and CDR2 reads SMNVEV. V sheds 7 bases and J sheds 0 bases, leaving 9 bases between their ends. Every donor in the study was a healthy Caucasian. Three pairs of female monozygotic twins, all aged roughly 18 to 29 years, made up the twin cohort. CD4+ and CD8+ T cell populations were isolated with positive isolation kits from Invitrogen. The same sample was also used in a study of yellow fever vaccine responses in identical twins. That second report states: According to the authors, in identical twins the way T cells responded to vaccination appeared partly convergent and partly personalized. The study precisely tracked vaccine-responding T cell clones in identical twins.

This clonotype was sampled from a woman aged 18-30 years in good health. The V and J segments used are TRBV27 and TRBJ1-1, with the D gene not confidently named. The sample taken for sequencing was CD8+ T cells sorted from blood. In nucleotide form, the sequence is TGTGCCAGCACTGCGGCCTTGAACACTGAAGCTTTCTTT. It codes for CASTAALNTEAFF.